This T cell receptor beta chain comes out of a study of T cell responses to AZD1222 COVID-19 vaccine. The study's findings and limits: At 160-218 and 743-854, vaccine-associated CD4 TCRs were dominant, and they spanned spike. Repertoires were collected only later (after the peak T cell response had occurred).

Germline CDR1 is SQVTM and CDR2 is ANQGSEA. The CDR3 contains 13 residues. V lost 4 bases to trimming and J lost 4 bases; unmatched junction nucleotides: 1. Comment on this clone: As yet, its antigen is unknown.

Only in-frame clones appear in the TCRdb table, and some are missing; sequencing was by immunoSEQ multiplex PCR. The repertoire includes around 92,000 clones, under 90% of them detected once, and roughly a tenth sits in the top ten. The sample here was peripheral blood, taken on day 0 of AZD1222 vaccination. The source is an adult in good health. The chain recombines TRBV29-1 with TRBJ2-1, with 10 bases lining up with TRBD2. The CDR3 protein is CSVGGLAYNEQFF. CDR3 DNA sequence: TGCAGCGTTGGGGGACTAGCGTACAATGAGCAGTTCTTC.